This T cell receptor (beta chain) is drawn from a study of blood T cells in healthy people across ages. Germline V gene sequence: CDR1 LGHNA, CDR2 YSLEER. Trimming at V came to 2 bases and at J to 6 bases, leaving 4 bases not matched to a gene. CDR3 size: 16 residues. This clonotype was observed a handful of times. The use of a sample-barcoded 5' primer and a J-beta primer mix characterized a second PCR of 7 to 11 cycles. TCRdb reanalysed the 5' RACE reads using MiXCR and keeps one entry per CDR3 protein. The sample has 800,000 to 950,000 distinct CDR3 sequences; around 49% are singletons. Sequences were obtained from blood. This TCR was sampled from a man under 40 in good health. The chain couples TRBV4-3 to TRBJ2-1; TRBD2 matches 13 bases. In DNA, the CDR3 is TGCGCCAGCAGCCAACTGGGACTAGCGGGGACCAATGAGCAGTTCTTC. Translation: CASSQLGLAGTNEQFF.